One and the same sample provided the 3 T cell receptor beta chains below, sequenced in a study of post-analysis software for immune sequencing data. cDNA libraries for TCR beta contained unique molecular identifiers. TCRdb used MiXCR to reprocess the PCR reads, holding one entry per CDR3 protein. The sample carries about 760,000 distinct CDR3 sequences, around 27% recorded once. No antigen has been identified for these receptors. Study-level findings and limits: TRBV segments more frequent in patients than in controls numbered five and included TRBV5-6, TRBV5-1 and TRBV20-1.

Material for sequencing was blood. The receptors were gathered from a girl aged 5 to 17 with multiple sclerosis.

The V call is TRBV2, the J call TRBJ1-1, with D tentatively TRBD1 (6 bases). Germline assignment: CDR1 SNHLY and CDR2 FYNNEI. The V end was cut by 6 bases, the J end by 0 bases, with 14 bases between. This CDR3 region has 15 residues. CDR3 in amino acids: CASRPKGQMNTEAFF. CDR3 coding DNA: TGTGCCAGCAGACCAAAAGGACAGATGAACACTGAAGCTTTCTTT.

This clonotype was counted ten times or more. This chain links TRBV20-1 with TRBJ1-4, with 9 positions matching TRBD1. The germline V gene has CDR1 DFQATT and CDR2 SNEGSKA (reference sequence). The V and J ends lost 6 bases and 7 bases, in that order; junction bases with no gene match: 9. The CDR3 sequence is 14 residues long. CDR3 DNA: TGCAGTGCGGCCGGGACAGGGTCTGTTGAAAAACTGTTTTTT. Its protein is CSAAGTGSVEKLFF.

This clonotype was found once. V usage is TRBV5-4 and J usage is TRBJ2-5, with D possibly called TRBD1 or TRBD2 (5 bases each). The CDR3 spans 14 residues. Per the germline V gene, CDR1 is SGHNT and CDR2 is YYREEE (reference sequence). Trimming took 4 bases from V and 5 from J, leaving 15 bases between them. This CDR3 reads CASSPAWGSETQYF. In DNA form, the CDR3 reads TGTGCCAGCAGCCCGGCATGGGGGTCCGAGACCCAGTACTTC.